Listed here are 16 T cell receptor beta chains from one sample, sequenced in a study of graft-versus-host responses after intestinal transplantation. Only in-frame clones appear in the TCRdb table, and some are missing; sequencing was by immunoSEQ multiplex PCR. Altogether 75,000 to 90,000 clones are present, about 89% being singletons, with the ten largest covering less than 0.4%. These receptors' targets are unknown. The material was unstimulated CD4+ T cells sorted from spleen or lymph node cells, obtained before intestinal transplant. The receptors originated from a human donor who received an intestinal transplant.

The chain has TRBV9 and TRBJ1-2; 10 nucleotides agree with TRBD1. The V segment lost 0 bases and the J segment 4 bases; nucleotides outside the gene matches: 3. The CDR3 is 15 residues long. Germline V CDR1 and CDR2: SGDLS, YYNGEE. The CDR3 here is CASSVGDRGLYGYTF. In DNA form, the CDR3 reads TGTGCCAGCAGCGTAGGGGACAGGGGACTCTATGGCTACACCTTC.

V and J are TRBV2 and TRBJ2-5, with D perhaps TRBD2 (6 bases). V gave up 1 base and J gave up 4 bases, with 10 bases separating them. CDR1 and CDR2 from the germline V gene are SNHLY and FYNNEI. CDR3 length: 14 amino acids. This CDR3 reads CASSEGNGGETQYF. CDR3 coding DNA: TGTGCCAGCAGTGAAGGGAACGGGGGAGAGACCCAGTACTTC. The full variable domain, its missing parts supplied by reference TRBV2 and TRBJ2-5, is EPEVTQTPSHQVTQMGQEVILRCVPISNHLYFYWYRQILGQKVEFLVSFYNNEISEKSEIFDDQFSVERPDGSNFTLKIRSTKLEDSAMYFCASSEGNGGETQYFGPGTRLLVL.

The J gene is TRBJ2-7, the V gene TRBV28, with 7 nucleotides matching TRBD1. V lost 4 bases to trimming and J lost 3 bases; unmatched junction nucleotides: 12. Germline-derived CDR1 and CDR2 are MDHEN and SYDVKM. This CDR3 spans 16 amino acids. The CDR3, as DNA: TGTGCCAGCAGTTCCAAGACAAGGACAGGTAGCTACGAGCAGTACTTC. Translation gives CASSSKTRTGSYEQYF. The variable domain in full, completed from reference TRBV28 and TRBJ2-7, reads DVKVTQSSRYLVKRTGEKVFLECVQDMDHENMFWYRQDPGLGLRLIYFSYDVKMKEKGDIPEGYSVSREKKERFSLILESASTNQTSMYLCASSSKTRTGSYEQYFGPGTRLTVT.

CDR3 region: CASSYRPGQGNSPLHF. The CDR3 DNA reads as TGCGCCAGCAGCTACCGACCGGGACAGGGTAATTCACCCCTCCACTTT. The chain carries TRBV5-1 and TRBJ1-6; 9 nucleotides agree with TRBD1. The CDR3 spans 16 residues. Unmatched junction bases numbered 7, after V lost 3 bases and J lost 6 bases. Germline CDR1 and CDR2: SGHRS and YFSETQ.

The chain couples TRBV18 to TRBJ2-2; possible D gene TRBD1, 6 bases. CDR1 is KGHSH and CDR2 is LQKENI in the germline V gene. The V gene lost 4 bases and the J gene lost 0 bases, with 18 bases spanning the gap. The CDR3 contains 18 residues. Here the CDR3 reads CASSRTGTFDANTGELFF. The CDR3 DNA follows: TGTGCCAGCTCACGTACCGGGACATTTGACGCGAACACCGGGGAGCTGTTTTTT.

This chain uses TRBV6-1 with TRBJ2-7; D unclear. The CDR3 consists of 11 residues. Germline-derived CDR1 and CDR2 are MNHNS and SASEGT. V lost 8 bases and J lost 3, with 8 bases in between. The CDR3 spells CASRLVYEQYF. DNA of the CDR3: TGTGCCAGCCGACTCGTCTACGAGCAGTACTTC.

The chain employs TRBV27 and TRBJ1-2, with unresolved D. Trimming took off 3 bases at V and 8 bases at J, with 16 bases between the two ends. Germline CDR1 MNHEY, CDR2 SMNVEV (reference sequence). The CDR3 covers 14 residues. CDR3 in amino acids: CASSFSRQVDGYTF. In DNA form, the CDR3 reads TGTGCCAGCAGTTTCTCCCGCCAGGTCGACGGCTACACCTTC.

The chain uses TRBV15 and TRBJ2-5, with TRBD2 as a possible D gene (6 bases). CDR1 and CDR2 (germline): LNHNV, YYDKDF (reference sequence). CDR3 length: 14 amino acids. Trimming stripped 3 bases from V and 4 bases from J, with 12 bases between. The CDR3 spells CATSRGGQAETQYF. In DNA form, the CDR3 reads TGTGCCACCAGCAGGGGAGGCCAGGCAGAGACCCAGTACTTC.

This clone was picked up a small number of times. V usage is TRBV4-1 and J usage is TRBJ1-5; D might be TRBD1 (6 bases). The V gene's germline CDR1 is MGHRA and CDR2 YSYEKL. Between the trimmed V and J ends, which lost 0 bases and 6 bases, there was a span of 18 bases. This CDR3 contains 17 residues. The CDR3 region is CASSQEEPDRLGQPQHF. CDR3 coding DNA: TGCGCCAGCAGCCAAGAAGAGCCTGACAGGTTAGGTCAGCCCCAGCATTTT.

The chain is built from TRBV5-1 and TRBJ1-2, with 7 bases aligning to TRBD1. The V gene end was trimmed by 3 bases and the J gene end by 4 bases; junction bases not matched to a gene: 9. This CDR3 contains 15 residues. Germline CDR1 is SGHRS and CDR2 is YFSETQ. Here the CDR3 reads CASSSRGGGGYGYTF. The CDR3 DNA reads TGCGCCAGCAGCTCCCGAGGGGGCGGTGGCTATGGCTACACCTTC.

The rearrangement links TRBV7-2 to TRBJ1-1, with D unclear. This CDR3 has 13 residues. Germline CDR1 reads SGHTA; CDR2 reads FQGNSA. Trimming removed 5 bases at V and 3 bases at J, with 10 bases between. The CDR3 is CASSPIRYTEAFF. Here the CDR3 DNA reads TGTGCCAGCAGCCCTATCCGGTACACTGAAGCTTTCTTT.

CDR3 sequence: CASSLGDRVGYEQYF. The CDR3 nucleotides are TGCGCCAGCAGCTTGGGGGACAGGGTGGGCTACGAGCAGTACTTC. This chain uses TRBV5-1 with TRBJ2-7; 9 bases fit TRBD1. V gave up 0 bases and J gave up 3 bases; unmatched junction bases: 4. This CDR3 is 15 amino acids long. The V gene's germline CDR1 is SGHRS and CDR2 YFSETQ.

The rearrangement links TRBV15 to TRBJ2-1, with D maybe TRBD2 (5 bases). Per germline, CDR1 LNHNV and CDR2 YYDKDF (reference sequence). The CDR3 spans 13 residues. V was shortened by 3 bases and J by 3 bases, with 6 bases between the two germline ends. Here the CDR3 reads CATSRDFYNEQFF. The CDR3 nucleotides read TGTGCCACCAGCAGGGACTTCTACAATGAGCAGTTCTTC.

This rearrangement joins TRBV28 to TRBJ2-2; D may be TRBD1 (6 bases). Trimming took off 6 bases at V and 3 bases at J, with 17 bases between the two ends. Germline loops: CDR1 MDHEN, CDR2 SYDVKM. This CDR3 has 16 amino acids. CDR3 residues: CASSQSTGLYTGELFF. CDR3 DNA: TGTGCCAGCAGCCAGAGTACAGGGCTTTACACCGGGGAGCTGTTTTTT.

This sequence joins TRBV5-6 and TRBJ2-7; D is unresolved. Germline V CDR1 and CDR2: SGHDT, YYEEEE. Trimming removed 1 base from V and 4 bases from J, with 9 bases in between. CDR3 length: 13 amino acids. CDR3 region: CASSLRHSYEQYF. CDR3 in DNA: TGTGCCAGCAGCTTGCGCCACTCGTACGAGCAGTACTTC.

CDR3 bases: TGTGCCACCAGCAGAGACTTAGGGAGGGTAACCACTGAAGCTTTCTTT. This codes for CATSRDLGRVTTEAFF. This sequence joins TRBV15 and TRBJ1-1, with D unclear. V shed 0 bases and J shed 4 bases, with 15 bases lying between them. The CDR3 is 16 residues long. CDR1 and CDR2 from the germline V gene are LNHNV and YYDKDF (reference sequence).